This TCR beta chain was identified during a study of graft-versus-host responses after intestinal transplantation. Study at large: Each patient got anti-thymocyte globulin induction, then tacrolimus and steroids for roughly 3 years. Whole-study results and caveats: High graft-versus-host to host-versus-graft clonal ratios were seen in allografts of patients with graft-donor T cell macrochimerism. Researchers found GvH clones in recipient marrow, and some showed up first in ileum or blood.

With regard to this clone: As yet, its antigen is unknown.

Clones were sequenced by immunoSEQ multiplex PCR, and TCRdb holds only the in-frame ones, with some missing. The data hold approximately 70,000 clones, with roughly 84% observed a single time. Sequencing was performed on unstimulated CD4+ T cells sorted from spleen or lymph node cells, taken before transplant. The TCR originated in a human donor who was the organ donor for an intestinal transplant.

CDR3 nucleotides: TGTGCCAGCAGCTTAATGGAGGGGCAACCCCAGCATTTT. Amino acids: CASSLMEGQPQHF. This chain links TRBV7-2 with TRBJ1-5; D is possibly TRBD1 (5 bases). Trimming left V 2 bases short and J 10 bases short, with 12 bases between. CDR3 length: 13 amino acids. The V gene's germline CDR1 is SGHTA and CDR2 FQGNSA.